The 23 T cell receptor beta chains listed next were all sequenced from one sample in a study of vaccination effects on CD4 cells after COVID-19. Expansion of antigen-specific CD4+ T cells with viral peptide pools was carried out by the ViraFEST assay before sequencing. Once cultured for roughly ten days, the cells underwent separation to obtain CD4+ T cells. These TCRs' antigens remain unknown. Clones were read by immunoSEQ multiplex PCR, and TCRdb kept only the in-frame ones, dropping some. The sample has about 54,000 clones, roughly 80% seen once. This specimen was CD4+ T cells from PBMCs cultured with HCoV-229E spike peptides, taken before COVID-19 vaccination. The source is a human donor who received a COVID-19 vaccine.

The rearrangement links TRBV27 to TRBJ2-3; 12 bases match TRBD2. Unmatched junction bases numbered 4, after V lost 4 bases and J lost 5 bases. The length of the CDR3 is 15 residues. Germline lookup yields CDR1 MNHEY and CDR2 SMNVEV (reference sequence). The CDR3 DNA sequence: TGTGCCAGCAGTTCGCTAGCGGGGGGGTTAGATACGCAGTATTTT. As protein: CASSSLAGGLDTQYF.

The V call is TRBV6-5, the J call TRBJ2-7; 7 bases line up with TRBD2. Germline loops: CDR1 MNHEY, CDR2 SVGAGI. Trimming cost V 6 bases and J 5 bases; bases outside gene matches: 10. The CDR3 consists of 14 residues. The CDR3 spells CASSGGWQGDEQYV. In DNA, the CDR3 is TGTGCCAGCAGCGGGGGGTGGCAGGGCGACGAGCAGTACGTC.

This chain links TRBV7-3 with TRBJ2-3, with TRBD2 identical over 8 bases. This CDR3 spans 17 amino acids. The V gene end was trimmed by 5 bases and the J gene end by 1 base; junction bases not matched to a gene: 11. Germline loops: CDR1 SGHTA, CDR2 FQGTGA. CDR3 in amino acids: CASSPQPQAGGTDTQYF. The CDR3 nucleotides are TGTGCCAGCAGCCCACAACCACAAGCGGGGGGCACAGATACGCAGTATTTT.

In DNA form, the CDR3 reads TGTGCCAGTAGTTTTGGGGGGGGCGGGTATGGGGCCAACGTCCTGACTTTC. Translation gives CASSFGGGGYGANVLTF. V is TRBV19 and J is TRBJ2-6, with D perhaps matching TRBD2 (7 bases). Germline CDR1 reads LNHDA; CDR2 reads SQIVND (reference sequence). The CDR3 loop spans 17 amino acids. Deletions cut 5 bases from V and 3 bases from J, with 17 bases between.

This chain uses TRBV20-1 with TRBJ1-2, with 7 bases identical to TRBD1. V lost 6 bases to trimming and J lost 8 bases; unmatched junction nucleotides: 6. The CDR3 contains 11 residues. CDR1 is DFQATT and CDR2 is SNEGSKA in the germline V gene (reference sequence). CDR3 nucleotides: TGCAGTGCGTCCAGGGGGGGAGGCTACACCTTC. Translating it yields CSASRGGGYTF.

This chain links TRBV24-1 with TRBJ2-7; 7 bases align to TRBD1. There are 16 residues in the CDR3. After removal of 4 bases from V and 0 bases from J, the junction contained 8 bases not matched to a gene. CDR1 is KGHDR and CDR2 is SFDVKD in the germline V gene. Here the CDR3 DNA reads TGTGCCACCAGTGACGACGACAGGGCCATCTCCTACGAGCAGTACGTC. Its protein is CATSDDDRAISYEQYV.

The gene calls are TRBV4-1 and TRBJ1-2, with a weak D call TRBD1 (6 bases). Trimming removed 0 bases at V and 8 bases at J, with 13 bases between. The CDR3 consists of 14 residues. Germline V lookup: CDR1 MGHRA, CDR2 YSYEKL. The chain's CDR3 is CASSQDKETGGYTF. The CDR3 DNA reads as TGCGCCAGCAGCCAAGATAAGGAGACAGGCGGCTACACCTTC.

In its sample, this clone was seen a few times. The V and J genes are TRBV5-3 and TRBJ1-5, with a tentative D call TRBD1 (5 bases). TRBV5-3 is an ORF; its function is uncertain. The CDR3 is made up of 15 amino acids. The ends were cut back, 8 bases at V and 2 bases at J, with 17 bases in the middle. The chain's CDR3 is CARAVPRGGNQPQHF. CDR3 sequence (DNA): TGTGCCAGGGCGGTCCCCCGAGGGGGCAATCAGCCCCAGCATTTT.

V gene TRBV27 combines with J gene TRBJ1-2, with unresolved D. Germline V gene data show CDR1 as MNHEY and CDR2 as SMNVEV (reference sequence). The ends were cut back, 2 bases at V and 2 bases at J, with 9 bases in the middle. The CDR3 extends over 14 amino acids. In DNA form, the CDR3 reads TGTGCCAGCAGTTTACGGGGTGACAACTATGGCTACACCTTC. It codes for CASSLRGDNYGYTF.

The rearrangement links TRBV15 to TRBJ2-5, with TRBD1 as a possible D gene (5 bases). V gave up 5 bases and J gave up 1 base, with 14 bases separating them. From germline, CDR1 is LNHNV and CDR2 YYDKDF (reference sequence). The CDR3 runs to 15 residues. The CDR3 is CATSRRWGLQETQYF. The CDR3 nucleotides read TGTGCCACCAGCCGCCGTTGGGGCCTCCAAGAGACCCAGTACTTC.

This clone has just one count. V usage is TRBV2 and J usage is TRBJ2-7, with D possibly TRBD1 on 6 matching bases. V was cut by 10 bases and J by 6 bases, with 19 bases left in between. The CDR3 consists of 13 residues. CDR1 is SNHLY and CDR2 is FYNNEI in the germline V gene. The DNA for the CDR3 is TGTGCCAACGCTCTTAGGGGGATCGGCGAGCAGTACGTC. It is translated as CANALRGIGEQYV.

The chain couples TRBV3-1 (or the pseudogene TRBV3-2) to TRBJ2-2, with D unclear. Germline V lookup: CDR1 LGHDT, CDR2 YNNKEL (reference sequence). V lost 0 bases, J lost 3 bases, and 5 bases lay in between. The CDR3 extends over 14 amino acids. Here the CDR3 reads CASSQEVHTGELFF. As DNA, the CDR3 is TGTGCCAGCAGCCAAGAAGTCCACACCGGGGAGCTGTTTTTT.

Regarding this clone: This specimen includes other DNA sequences encoding the same CDR3. The chain is built from TRBV5-1 and TRBJ1-2; D gene uncertain. Germline assignment: CDR1 SGHRS and CDR2 YFSETQ. Trimming removed 0 bases at V and 2 bases at J, with 8 bases between. The CDR3 is 14 amino acids. As DNA, the CDR3 is TGCGCCAGCAGCTTGGGGCAGTCAAACTATGGCTACACCTTC. It encodes CASSLGQSNYGYTF.

This clone was counted a single time. This chain uses TRBV7-2 with TRBJ2-1; tentatively, D is TRBD2 (5 bases). The CDR3 runs 16 residues. CDR1 and CDR2 from the germline V gene are SGHTA and FQGNSA. Trimming removed 8 bases from V and 2 bases from J, with 19 bases in between. The CDR3 spells CASGRTPGWTYNEQFF. DNA of the CDR3: TGTGCCAGCGGTCGGACTCCGGGGTGGACCTACAATGAGCAGTTCTTC.

This clone has more than one count but fewer than ten. The V call is TRBV2, the J call TRBJ1-3; D may be TRBD1 (6 bases). With 8 bases removed from V and 2 bases from J, the gap between germline ends came to 19 bases. CDR3 length: 16 amino acids. Germline V CDR1 and CDR2: SNHLY, FYNNEI. The DNA of the CDR3 is TGTGCCAGCCTAAAGGGGGGGTCGGAGGCTGGAAACACCATATATTTT. Translating gives CASLKGGSEAGNTIYF. The full variable domain, in which reference TRBV2 and TRBJ1-3 provide the parts outside the CDR3, is EPEVTQTPSHQVTQMGQEVILRCVPISNHLYFYWYRQILGQKVEFLVSFYNNEISEKSEIFDDQFSVERPDGSNFTLKIRSTKLEDSAMYFCASLKGGSEAGNTIYFGEGSWLTVV.

In this sample, this clone turned up once. The rearrangement links TRBV21-1 to TRBJ2-7; TRBD2 is the table's D call, not checked against the DNA. TRBV21-1 is given as a pseudogene. CDR3 length: 13 residues. Written as DNA, the CDR3 is TGTGCCAGCAGCAACATGTATGAGGGAGAGCAGTACGTC. Its translation is CASSNMYEGEQYV.

The genes are TRBV10-3 and TRBJ2-3, with D unresolved. Per germline, CDR1 ENHRY and CDR2 SYGVKD. This CDR3 spans 12 amino acids. Trimming left V 3 bases short and J 4 bases short, with 5 bases between. The CDR3 here is CAISDEADTQYF. CDR3 in DNA: TGTGCCATCAGTGATGAAGCAGATACGCAGTATTTT.

This rearrangement joins TRBV7-9 to TRBJ2-5; weak D call: TRBD1 (6 bases). The germline V and J ends were trimmed by 2 bases and 4 bases, with 11 bases remaining between them. Germline-derived CDR1 and CDR2 are SEHNR and FQNEAQ (reference sequence). The CDR3 runs 14 residues. The DNA of the CDR3 is TGTGCCAGCAGCTTAACAGGGCAGGGAGAGACCCAGTACTTC. It is translated as CASSLTGQGETQYF.

The CDR3: CASRSNRKNTEAFF. CDR3 DNA: TGTGCCAGCAGGTCTAATAGGAAGAACACTGAAGCTTTCTTT. The V and J genes are TRBV7-2 and TRBJ1-1; D remains ambiguous. The germline CDR1 and CDR2 sequences are SGHTA and FQGNSA. The CDR3 runs to 14 residues. Trimming removed 6 bases from V and 1 base from J, with 12 bases in between.

The chain has TRBV2 and TRBJ2-1; D is uncertain. Germline-derived CDR1 and CDR2 are SNHLY and FYNNEI. The CDR3 covers 13 residues. With 3 bases removed from V and 5 bases from J, the gap between germline ends came to 8 bases. The CDR3 region is CASSEGSDNEQFF. DNA for the CDR3: TGTGCCAGCAGTGAGGGGTCTGACAATGAGCAGTTCTTC.

CDR3 nucleotides: TGTGCCAGCAGCTTCGCGGGGACAGGGGCTGGTGGCTACACCTTC. It translates to CASSFAGTGAGGYTF. The chain combines TRBV7-2 with TRBJ1-2, with 10 bases aligning to TRBD1. This CDR3 is 15 amino acids long. The germline gives CDR1 SGHTA, CDR2 FQGNSA. J lost 7 bases, V lost 3 bases, and 8 bases had no gene match.

The genes are TRBV5-1 and TRBJ1-1; a possible D gene is TRBD1 (5 bases). Trimming removed 6 bases at V and 3 bases at J, with 12 bases between. The CDR3 sequence is 13 residues long. Germline lookup yields CDR1 SGHRS and CDR2 YFSETQ. In DNA form, the CDR3 reads TGCGCCAGCAAGAGAGACAGAGACACTGAAGCTTTCTTT. This translates into CASKRDRDTEAFF.

The V gene is TRBV2, the J gene TRBJ2-7, with 11 bases fitting TRBD1. Germline V lookup: CDR1 SNHLY, CDR2 FYNNEI. CDR3 size: 12 residues. V lost 4 bases to trimming and J lost 8 bases; unmatched junction nucleotides: 1. The CDR3 DNA follows: TGTGCCAGCAGTGGGACAGGGGGCAAGCAGTACGTC. Translating gives CASSGTGGKQYV.